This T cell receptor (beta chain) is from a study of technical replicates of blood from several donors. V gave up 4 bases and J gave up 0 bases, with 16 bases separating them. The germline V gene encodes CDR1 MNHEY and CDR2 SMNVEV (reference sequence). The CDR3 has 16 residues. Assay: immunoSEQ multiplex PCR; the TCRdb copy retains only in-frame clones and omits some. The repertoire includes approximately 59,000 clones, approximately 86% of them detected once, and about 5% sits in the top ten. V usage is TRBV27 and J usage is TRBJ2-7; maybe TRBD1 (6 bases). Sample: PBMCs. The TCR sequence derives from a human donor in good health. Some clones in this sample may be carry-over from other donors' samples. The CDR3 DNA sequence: TGTGCCAGCAGTTACCGGACAGTATCGAGCTCCTACGAGCAGTACTTC. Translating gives CASSYRTVSSSYEQYF.